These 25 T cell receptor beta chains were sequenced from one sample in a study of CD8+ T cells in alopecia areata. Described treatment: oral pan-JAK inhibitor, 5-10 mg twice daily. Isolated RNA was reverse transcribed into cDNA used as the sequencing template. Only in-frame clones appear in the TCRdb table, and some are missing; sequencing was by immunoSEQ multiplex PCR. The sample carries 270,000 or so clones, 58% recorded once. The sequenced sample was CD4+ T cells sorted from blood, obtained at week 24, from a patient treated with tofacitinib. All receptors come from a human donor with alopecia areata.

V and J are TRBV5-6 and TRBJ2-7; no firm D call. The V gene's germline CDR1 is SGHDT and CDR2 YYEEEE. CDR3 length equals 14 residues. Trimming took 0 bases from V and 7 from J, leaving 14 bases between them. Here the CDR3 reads CASSLDLTVIEQYF. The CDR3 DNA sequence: TGTGCCAGCAGCTTGGACCTAACTGTTATAGAGCAGTACTTC.

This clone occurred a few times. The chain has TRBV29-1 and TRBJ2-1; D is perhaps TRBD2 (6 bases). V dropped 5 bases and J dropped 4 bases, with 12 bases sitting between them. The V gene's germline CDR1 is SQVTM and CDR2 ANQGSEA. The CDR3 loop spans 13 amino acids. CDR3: CSVRLDRYNEQFF. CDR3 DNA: TGCAGCGTTCGACTAGACCGATACAATGAGCAGTTCTTC.

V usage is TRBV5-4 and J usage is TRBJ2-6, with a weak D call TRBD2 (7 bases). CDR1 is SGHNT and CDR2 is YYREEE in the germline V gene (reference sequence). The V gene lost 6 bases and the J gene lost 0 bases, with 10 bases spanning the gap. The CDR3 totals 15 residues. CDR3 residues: CASTGGNSGANVLTF. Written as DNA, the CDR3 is TGTGCCAGCACGGGGGGCAACTCTGGGGCCAACGTCCTGACTTTC. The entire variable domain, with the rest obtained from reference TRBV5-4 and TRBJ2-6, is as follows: ETGVTQSPTHLIKTRGQQVTLRCSSQSGHNTVSWYQQALGQGPQFIFQYYREEENGRGNFPPRFSGLQFPNYSSELNVNALELDDSALYLCASTGGNSGANVLTFGAGSRLTVL.

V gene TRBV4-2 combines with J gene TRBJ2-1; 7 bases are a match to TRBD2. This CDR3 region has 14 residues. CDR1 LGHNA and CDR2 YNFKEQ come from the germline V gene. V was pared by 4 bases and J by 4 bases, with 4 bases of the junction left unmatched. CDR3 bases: TGTGCCAGCAGCCGCCGGGGGGTTTACAATGAGCAGTTCTTC. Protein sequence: CASSRRGVYNEQFF.

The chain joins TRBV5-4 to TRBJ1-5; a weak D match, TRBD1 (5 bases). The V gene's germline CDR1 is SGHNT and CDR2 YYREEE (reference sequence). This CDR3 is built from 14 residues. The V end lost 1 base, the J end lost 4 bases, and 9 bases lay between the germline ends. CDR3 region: CASSLSPGNQPQHF. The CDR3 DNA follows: TGTGCCAGCAGCTTGAGTCCAGGGAATCAGCCCCAGCATTTT.

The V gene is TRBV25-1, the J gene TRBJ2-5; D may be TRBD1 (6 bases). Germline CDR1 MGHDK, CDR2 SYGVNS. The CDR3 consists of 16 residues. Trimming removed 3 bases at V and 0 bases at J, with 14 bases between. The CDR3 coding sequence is TGTGCCAGCAGTGACCGACAGGACGGATACCAAGAGACCCAGTACTTC. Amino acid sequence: CASSDRQDGYQETQYF.

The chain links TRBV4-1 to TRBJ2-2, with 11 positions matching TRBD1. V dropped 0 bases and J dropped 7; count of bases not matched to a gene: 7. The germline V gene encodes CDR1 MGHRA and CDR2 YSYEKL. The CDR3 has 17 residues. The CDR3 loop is CASSQDWTGGMDGELFF. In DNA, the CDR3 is TGCGCCAGCAGCCAAGACTGGACAGGGGGCATGGACGGGGAGCTGTTTTTT.

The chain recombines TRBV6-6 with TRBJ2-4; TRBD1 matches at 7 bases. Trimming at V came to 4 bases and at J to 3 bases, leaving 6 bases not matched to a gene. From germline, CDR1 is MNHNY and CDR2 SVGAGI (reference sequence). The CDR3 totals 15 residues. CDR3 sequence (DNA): TGTGCCAGCAGTTCCCAACAGGGGCTCAAAAACATTCAGTACTTC. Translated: CASSSQQGLKNIQYF.

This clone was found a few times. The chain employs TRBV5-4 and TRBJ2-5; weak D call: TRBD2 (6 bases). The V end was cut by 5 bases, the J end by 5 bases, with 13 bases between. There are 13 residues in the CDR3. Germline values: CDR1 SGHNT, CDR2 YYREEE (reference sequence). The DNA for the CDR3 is TGTGCCAGCAGGGATCAGGGAGGCGAGACCCAGTACTTC. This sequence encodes CASRDQGGETQYF.

CDR3 loop: CASSRDRGHEKLFF. CDR3 DNA sequence: TGTGCCAGCTCACGGGACAGGGGGCATGAAAAACTGTTTTTT. This rearrangement joins TRBV18 to TRBJ1-4; 12 nucleotides align to TRBD1. CDR1 KGHSH and CDR2 LQKENI come from the germline V gene. The CDR3 is 14 residues long. V was clipped by 4 bases and J by 6 bases; unmatched bases: 0.

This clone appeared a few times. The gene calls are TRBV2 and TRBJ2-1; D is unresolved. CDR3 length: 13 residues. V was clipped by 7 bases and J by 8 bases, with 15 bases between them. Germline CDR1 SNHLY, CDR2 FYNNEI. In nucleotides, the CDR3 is TGTGCCAGCATCGTGACGCCCCGGGATGAGCAGTTCTTC. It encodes CASIVTPRDEQFF.

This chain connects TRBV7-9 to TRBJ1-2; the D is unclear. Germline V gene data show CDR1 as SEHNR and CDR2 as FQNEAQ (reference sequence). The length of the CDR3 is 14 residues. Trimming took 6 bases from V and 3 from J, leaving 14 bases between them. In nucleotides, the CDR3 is TGTGCCAGCAGTATGGGAGAGGGAGACTATGGCTACACCTTC. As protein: CASSMGEGDYGYTF. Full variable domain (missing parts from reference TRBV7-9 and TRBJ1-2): DTGVSQNPRHKITKRGQNVTFRCDPISEHNRLYWYRQTLGQGPEFLTYFQNEAQLEKSRLLSDRFSAERPKGSFSTLEIQRTEQGDSAMYLCASSMGEGDYGYTFGSGTRLTVV.

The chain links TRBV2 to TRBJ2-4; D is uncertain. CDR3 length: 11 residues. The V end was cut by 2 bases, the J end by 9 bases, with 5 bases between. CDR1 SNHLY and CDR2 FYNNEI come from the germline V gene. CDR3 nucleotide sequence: TGTGCCAGCAGTGAAATGGGCATTCAGTACTTC. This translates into CASSEMGIQYF. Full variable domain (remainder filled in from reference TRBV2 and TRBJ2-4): EPEVTQTPSHQVTQMGQEVILRCVPISNHLYFYWYRQILGQKVEFLVSFYNNEISEKSEIFDDQFSVERPDGSNFTLKIRSTKLEDSAMYFCASSEMGIQYFGAGTRLSVL.

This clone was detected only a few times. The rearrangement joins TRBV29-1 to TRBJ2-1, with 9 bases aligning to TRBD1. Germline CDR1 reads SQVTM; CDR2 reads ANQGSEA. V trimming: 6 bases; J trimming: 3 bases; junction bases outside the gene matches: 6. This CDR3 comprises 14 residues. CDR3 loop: CSVHGQGNYNEQFF. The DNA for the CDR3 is TGCAGCGTCCACGGACAGGGGAACTACAATGAGCAGTTCTTC.

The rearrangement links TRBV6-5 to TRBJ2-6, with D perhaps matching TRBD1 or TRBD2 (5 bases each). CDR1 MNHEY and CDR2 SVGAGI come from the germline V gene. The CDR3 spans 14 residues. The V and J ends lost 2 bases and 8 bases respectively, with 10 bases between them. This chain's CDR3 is CASSYRGLPNVLTF. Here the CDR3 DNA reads TGTGCCAGCAGTTACCGGGGCCTCCCCAACGTCCTGACTTTC.

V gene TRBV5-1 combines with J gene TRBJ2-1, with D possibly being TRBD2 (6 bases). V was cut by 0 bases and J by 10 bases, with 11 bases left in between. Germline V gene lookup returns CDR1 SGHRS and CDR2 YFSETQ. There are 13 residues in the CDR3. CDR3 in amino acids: CASSLASRGEQFF. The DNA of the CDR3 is TGCGCCAGCAGCTTGGCCTCGCGGGGCGAGCAGTTCTTC.

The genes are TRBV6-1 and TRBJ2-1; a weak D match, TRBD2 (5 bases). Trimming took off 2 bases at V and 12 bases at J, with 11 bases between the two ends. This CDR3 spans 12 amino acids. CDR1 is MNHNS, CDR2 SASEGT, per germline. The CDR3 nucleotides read TGTGCCAGCAGTGAATGGGAGATAGGGCAGTTCTTC. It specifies CASSEWEIGQFF.

CDR3 coding DNA: TGTGCCAGCAGCCTCGGGACAGGGGGAGCCTATGGCTACACCTTC. It yields the protein CASSLGTGGAYGYTF. V and J are TRBV7-6 and TRBJ1-2; 11 bases agree with TRBD1. CDR3 length equals 15 residues. The ends lost 5 bases at V and 4 bases at J; junction bases unmatched: 6. Germline CDR1 is SGHVS and CDR2 is FNYEAQ.

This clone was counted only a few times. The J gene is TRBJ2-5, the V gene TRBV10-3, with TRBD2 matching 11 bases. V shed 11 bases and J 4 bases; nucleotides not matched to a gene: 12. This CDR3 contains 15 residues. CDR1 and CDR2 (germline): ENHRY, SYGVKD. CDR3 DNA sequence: TGTGCCGTTAGCGGGGGGGCCGTTGGCATAGAGACCCAGTACTTC. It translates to CAVSGGAVGIETQYF.

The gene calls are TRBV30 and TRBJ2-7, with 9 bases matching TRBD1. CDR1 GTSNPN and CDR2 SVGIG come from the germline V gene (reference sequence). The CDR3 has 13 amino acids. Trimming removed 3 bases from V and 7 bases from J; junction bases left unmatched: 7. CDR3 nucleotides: TGTGCCTGGAGCCCCGGGACAGGGCGAGAGCAGTACTTC. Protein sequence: CAWSPGTGREQYF.

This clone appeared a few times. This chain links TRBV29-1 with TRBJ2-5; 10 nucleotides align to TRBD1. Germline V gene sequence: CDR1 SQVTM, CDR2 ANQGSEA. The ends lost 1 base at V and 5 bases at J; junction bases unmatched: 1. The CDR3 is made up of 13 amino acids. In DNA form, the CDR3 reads TGCAGCGTTGAAGGGACAGGGGGTGAGACCCAGTACTTC. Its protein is CSVEGTGGETQYF.

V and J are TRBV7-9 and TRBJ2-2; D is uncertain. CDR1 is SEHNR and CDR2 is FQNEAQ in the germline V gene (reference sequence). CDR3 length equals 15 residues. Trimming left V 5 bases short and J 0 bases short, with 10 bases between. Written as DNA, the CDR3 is TGTGCCAGCAGCCGACTCACCCCGAACACCGGGGAGCTGTTTTTT. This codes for CASSRLTPNTGELFF.

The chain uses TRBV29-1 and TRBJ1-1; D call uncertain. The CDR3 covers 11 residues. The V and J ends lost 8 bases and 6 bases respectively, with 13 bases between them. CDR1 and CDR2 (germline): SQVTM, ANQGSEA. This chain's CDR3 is CSPSEVSEAFF. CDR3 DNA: TGCAGCCCTAGCGAGGTCTCTGAAGCTTTCTTT.

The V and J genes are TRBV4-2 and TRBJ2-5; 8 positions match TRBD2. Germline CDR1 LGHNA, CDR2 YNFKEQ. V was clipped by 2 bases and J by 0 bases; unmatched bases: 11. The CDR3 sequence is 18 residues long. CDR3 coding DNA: TGTGCCAGCAGCCAAAGGGCTCCTTGGCGGGGGGACCAAGAGACCCAGTACTTC. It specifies CASSQRAPWRGDQETQYF.

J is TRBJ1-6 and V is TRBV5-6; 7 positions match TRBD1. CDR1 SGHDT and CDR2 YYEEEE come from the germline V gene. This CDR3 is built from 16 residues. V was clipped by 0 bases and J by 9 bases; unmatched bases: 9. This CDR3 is CASSLDRGHVFSPLHF. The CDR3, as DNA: TGTGCCAGCAGCTTGGACAGGGGCCACGTCTTTTCACCCCTCCACTTT.